This T cell receptor beta chain comes out of a study of OX40 agonist ivuxolimab in advanced cancers. Study details: Administration of intravenous ivuxolimab to patients occurred every 2 weeks at 0.01 to 10 mg/kg. Allowance was made for prior anti-PD-1, anti-PD-L1 or anti-CTLA-4 therapy, and 40% had some. Findings and caveats of the study: No determination was made of the antigen specificity of the expanded peripheral T cells.

This clone was detected once. Its antigen is currently unknown. Germline CDR1 SGHVS, CDR2 FQNEAQ. The CDR3 consists of 15 residues. With 1 base clipped from V and 8 bases from J, the junction kept 10 bases outside the gene matches. Data came from immunoSEQ multiplex PCR; TCRdb stores just in-frame clones and leaves some out. This sample carries roughly 75,000 clones, around 89% of them seen once, and the ten largest clones take 6.5%. The TCR comes from an adult with an advanced solid tumor such as melanoma, head and neck, liver or kidney cancer. The material sequenced was CD4+ or CD8+ T cells sorted from blood, taken in a trial of the OX40 agonist ivuxolimab. The V gene is TRBV7-8, the J gene TRBJ1-2, with TRBD1 matching 7 bases. CDR3 in amino acids: CASSLGGGGGGGYTF. The CDR3 DNA reads as TGTGCCAGCAGCTTAGGCGGAGGGGGCGGCGGGGGCTACACCTTC.